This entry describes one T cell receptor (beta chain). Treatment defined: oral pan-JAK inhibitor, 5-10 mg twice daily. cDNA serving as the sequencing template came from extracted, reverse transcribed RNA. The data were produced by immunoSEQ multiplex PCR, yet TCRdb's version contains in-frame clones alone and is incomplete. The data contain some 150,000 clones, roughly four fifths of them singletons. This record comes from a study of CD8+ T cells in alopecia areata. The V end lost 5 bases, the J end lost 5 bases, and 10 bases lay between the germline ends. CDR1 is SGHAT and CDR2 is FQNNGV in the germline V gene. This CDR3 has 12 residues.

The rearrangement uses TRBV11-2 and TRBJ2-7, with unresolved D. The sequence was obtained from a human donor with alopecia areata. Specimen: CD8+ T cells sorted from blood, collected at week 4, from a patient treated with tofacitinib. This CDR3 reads CASSLSWNEQYF. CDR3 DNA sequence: TGTGCCAGCAGCCTGTCGTGGAACGAGCAGTACTTC.